This T cell receptor (beta chain) was sequenced in a study of identical twins. The study, taken as a whole, reports: Some out-of-frame alpha sequences were shared by twins, and these showed excess low generation probability.

TCRdb independently ran MiXCR on the 5' RACE reads; one entry per CDR3 protein. The sample includes roughly 720,000 distinct CDR3 sequences, 15% to 20% of them seen just once. The CDR3 contains 18 residues. Germline loops: CDR1 LNHNV, CDR2 YYDKDF (reference sequence). V was clipped by 0 bases and J by 8 bases, with 23 bases between them. A note on this clonotype: Its antigen is currently unknown.

A further study also used this sample, focusing on T cells expressing NK-cell markers. That paper states: Repertoire data for TCR beta were derived from sorted T cells (CD3+CD56+NKG2C+, CD3+CD56+NKG2C- and CD3+CD56-NKG2C+). Sequenced donors, eight in total, included seven who were HCMV-seropositive and one who was seronegative.

The chain joins TRBV15 to TRBJ2-1; no firm D call. The material sequenced was PBMCs. This receptor was identified in a woman aged 18-29 years in good health. For the CDR3, the DNA is TGTGCCACCAGCAGAGAGATTGGCGTTGGGCCCCAGAGCTATGAGCAGTTCTTC. As protein: CATSREIGVGPQSYEQFF.